Given below is one T cell receptor beta chain in context. Its specificity is not known. Naivety among CD8 cells was defined by CD45RO negativity and positive CCR7 selection, thereby excluding terminally differentiated effector memory CD45RA+ cells. The data were obtained in a study of shared clonotypes between healthy human individuals. Study details: Three plates each covered CD4 naive and memory; CD8 naive two, CD8 memory one. Study-wide results and limits: Rarefaction exposed incomplete sorted-subset sequencing despite large depth.

Original processing methods: Filtering differed since immunoSEQ provided only junctions, with no quality scores. The repertoire was sequenced with immunoSEQ multiplex PCR; TCRdb's copy has only in-frame clones and lacks some. D and trimming come from the DNA, and the V and J calls and clone size come from that table. The repertoire has more than 2 million clones, around 93% of them found once; the top ten carry around 1.7%. The V end was cut by 4 bases, the J end by 4 bases, with 7 bases between. The CDR3 is 12 amino acids. The germline CDR1 and CDR2 sequences are SEHNR and FQNEAQ (reference sequence).

Sequencing was performed on naive CD8+ T cells from PBMCs. This chain connects TRBV7-9 to TRBJ1-2; no firm D call. The source of this sequence is a man between 18 and 29 years old in good health. Some clones in this sample may be carry-over from other donors' samples. CDR3 residues: CASSSNSYGYTF. CDR3 nucleotides: TGTGCCAGCAGCTCCAACAGCTATGGCTACACCTTC. Looking up the rest from reference TRBV7-9 and TRBJ1-2 gives the full variable domain: DTGVSQNPRHKITKRGQNVTFRCDPISEHNRLYWYRQTLGQGPEFLTYFQNEAQLEKSRLLSDRFSAERPKGSFSTLEIQRTEQGDSAMYLCASSSNSYGYTFGSGTRLTVV.